This TCR beta chain was obtained from a study of blood T cell repertoires in COVID-19. Study-wide background: Sites across the United States, Italy and Spain contributed samples from acute and convalescent COVID-19. Sample material is recorded as cDNA or gDNA derived from T cells, B-cell-depleted T cells, or PBMCs.

Generated by immunoSEQ multiplex PCR, the TCRdb table keeps only in-frame clones and is missing some. The sample holds under 300,000 clones; approximately 87% are singletons and the top ten take 3.5% to 5.5%. The CDR3 contains 11 residues. Trimming took 4 bases from V and 10 from J, leaving 8 bases between them. Germline V gene data show CDR1 as LGHNT and CDR2 as FRNRAP. The genes are TRBV12-5 and TRBJ2-1, with TRBD2 as a possible D gene (6 bases). Sequenced material: peripheral blood. The TCR sequence derives from a man aged 55 to 70 who had recovered from COVID-19. Written as DNA, the CDR3 is TGTGCTAGTGGTTCTGCGGGAGAGCAGTTCTTC. Translated: CASGSAGEQFF. Based on the CDR3 plus reference TRBV12-5 and TRBJ2-1, the full variable domain is DARVTQTPRHKVTEMGQEVTMRCQPILGHNTVFWYRQTMMQGLELLAYFRNRAPLDDSGMPKDRFSAEMPDATLATLKIQPSEPRDSAVYFCASGSAGEQFFGPGTRLTVL.